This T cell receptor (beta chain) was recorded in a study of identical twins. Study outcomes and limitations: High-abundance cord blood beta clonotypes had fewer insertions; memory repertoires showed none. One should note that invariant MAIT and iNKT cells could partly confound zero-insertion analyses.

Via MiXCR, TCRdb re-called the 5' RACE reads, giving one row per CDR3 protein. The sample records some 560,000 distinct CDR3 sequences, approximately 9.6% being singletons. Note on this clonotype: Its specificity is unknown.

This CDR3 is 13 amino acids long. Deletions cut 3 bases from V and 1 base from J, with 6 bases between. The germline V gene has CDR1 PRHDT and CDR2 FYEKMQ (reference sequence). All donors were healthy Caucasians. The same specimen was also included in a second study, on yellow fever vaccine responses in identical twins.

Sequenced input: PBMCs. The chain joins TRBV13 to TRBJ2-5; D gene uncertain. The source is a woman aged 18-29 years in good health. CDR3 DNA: TGTGCCAGCAGCTTCTCCTCCCAAGAGACCCAGTACTTC. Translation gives CASSFSSQETQYF.